Listed here are 23 T cell receptor beta chains from one sample, sequenced in a study of post-analysis software for immune sequencing data. General study findings and limits: In patients, about 5 TRBV segments were more frequent than in controls, with TRBV5-6, TRBV5-1 and TRBV20-1 among them.

Unique molecular identifiers featured in each of the TCR beta cDNA libraries. TCRdb itself ran the PCR reads through MiXCR, one entry per CDR3 protein. The sample records around 500,000 distinct CDR3 sequences, under 40% being singletons. These TCRs' antigens remain unknown. Specimen: blood. These receptors were taken from a girl aged 2-17 years with multiple sclerosis.

This rearrangement joins TRBV25-1 to TRBJ1-6; unclear D gene. Germline lookup yields CDR1 MGHDK and CDR2 SYGVNS. V lost 2 bases to trimming and J lost 7 bases, with 18 bases between them. There are 17 residues in the CDR3. CDR3 sequence reads: CASSEPGTWVSNSPLHF. CDR3 nucleotide sequence: TGTGCCAGCAGTGAACCAGGAACCTGGGTGTCGAATTCACCCCTCCACTTT.

This clonotype was found a few times. The gene calls are TRBV20-1 and TRBJ2-3, with TRBD2 matching over 13 bases. The CDR3 totals 15 residues. With 5 bases clipped from V and 5 bases from J, the junction kept 7 bases outside the gene matches. Germline assignment: CDR1 DFQATT and CDR2 SNEGSKA (reference sequence). CDR3 loop: CSAQGTSGKIDTQYF. CDR3 DNA sequence: TGCAGTGCTCAAGGGACTAGCGGGAAAATAGATACGCAGTATTTT.

This chain connects TRBV4-1 to TRBJ2-1, with D possibly being TRBD2 (5 bases). The V end was cut by 5 bases, the J end by 4 bases, with 15 bases between. The length of the CDR3 is 15 residues. Germline CDR1 MGHRA, CDR2 YSYEKL. The CDR3 bases are TGCGCCAGCAGCAGTTTTGGACTGTCGTACAATGAGCAGTTCTTC. This gives the protein CASSSFGLSYNEQFF.

The V call is TRBV6-5, the J call TRBJ2-7, with D hard to call. CDR1 and CDR2 (germline): MNHEY, SVGAGI. V lost 3 bases, J lost 7 bases, and 4 bases lay in between. The CDR3 is 10 residues long. The CDR3 coding sequence is TGTGCCAGCAGTTATTTGGAGCAGTACTTC. This encodes CASSYLEQYF.

This clonotype was counted only a few times. The V and J genes are TRBV15 and TRBJ2-5, with a weak D call TRBD1 (6 bases). The ends were cut back, 1 base at V and 1 base at J, with 10 bases in the middle. Per the germline V gene, CDR1 is LNHNV and CDR2 is YYDKDF (reference sequence). The CDR3 is 15 amino acids. The CDR3 loop is CATSRGGGFQETQYF. CDR3 in DNA: TGTGCCACCAGCAGAGGAGGGGGTTTCCAAGAGACCCAGTACTTC.

This clonotype was picked up a small number of times. V gene TRBV20-1 combines with J gene TRBJ2-3; D is possibly TRBD1 (5 bases). The CDR3 is 16 residues long. Germline lookup yields CDR1 DFQATT and CDR2 SNEGSKA (reference sequence). Trimming removed 2 bases at V and 2 bases at J, with 17 bases between. CDR3 amino acids: CSARPRWTTDTDTQYF. CDR3 DNA: TGCAGTGCTAGACCTCGCTGGACAACGGACACAGATACGCAGTATTTT.

In this sample, this clonotype turned up a few times. The chain carries TRBV6-1 and TRBJ1-2; D not certain. The CDR3 covers 14 residues. V lost 7 bases and J lost 5, with 17 bases in between. Germline-derived CDR1 and CDR2 are MNHNS and SASEGT. DNA for the CDR3: TGTGCCAGCACTCCAACCTGGAGGGAGTATGGCTACACCTTC. Its translation: CASTPTWREYGYTF.

This chain uses TRBV5-6 with TRBJ2-7; weak D call: TRBD1 (6 bases). CDR3 size: 17 residues. The ends were cut back, 0 bases at V and 4 bases at J, with 20 bases in the middle. The V gene's germline CDR1 is SGHDT and CDR2 YYEEEE. CDR3: CASSLAPSRQAGYEQYF. CDR3 nucleotides: TGTGCCAGCAGCTTGGCCCCCTCAAGACAGGCCGGGTACGAGCAGTACTTC.

The CDR3 protein is CASSKRLALEQYF. In nucleotides, the CDR3 is TGTGCCAGCAGCAAACGTTTGGCCCTCGAGCAGTACTTC. The chain has TRBV7-8 and TRBJ2-7; D is unclear. The CDR3 length is 13 residues. Trimming shortened V by 5 bases and J by 6 bases, and 14 bases separated the two germline ends. Germline CDR1 and CDR2: SGHVS and FQNEAQ.

This clonotype was recorded once. The chain is built from TRBV5-1 and TRBJ1-4, with 8 positions matching TRBD1. This CDR3 region has 16 residues. Germline-derived CDR1 and CDR2 are SGHRS and YFSETQ. The trim removed 3 bases at V and 3 bases at J, leaving 7 bases unmatched. The CDR3: CASSSPPGQANEKLFF. As DNA, the CDR3 is TGCGCCAGCAGCTCTCCTCCGGGACAGGCTAATGAAAAACTGTTTTTT.

The V gene is TRBV9, the J gene TRBJ1-2; D gene ambiguous. This CDR3 comprises 17 residues. Between the trimmed V and J ends, which lost 3 bases and 0 bases, there was a span of 18 bases. The germline V gene encodes CDR1 SGDLS and CDR2 YYNGEE. DNA of the CDR3: TGTGCCAGCAGCGGTTGGTTCGGGGAGCCCTCTAACTATGGCTACACCTTC. Amino acids: CASSGWFGEPSNYGYTF.

The rearrangement uses TRBV4-2 and TRBJ2-6; tentative D call: TRBD1 (6 bases). The CDR3 has 16 residues. The V end was cut by 2 bases, the J end by 1 base, with 9 bases between. Germline V gene data show CDR1 as LGHNA and CDR2 as YNFKEQ. DNA of the CDR3: TGTGCCAGCAGCCAATTTCAGGGGTCTGGGGCCAACGTCCTGACTTTC. It yields the protein CASSQFQGSGANVLTF.

The V gene is TRBV30, the J gene TRBJ2-6; perhaps TRBD2 as D (6 bases). Trimming took off 2 bases at V and 6 bases at J, with 14 bases between the two ends. Germline CDR1 reads GTSNPN; CDR2 reads SVGIG (reference sequence). This CDR3 is 15 amino acids long. This CDR3 reads CAWSWDSVKANVLTF. In DNA form, the CDR3 reads TGTGCCTGGAGTTGGGACTCCGTTAAGGCCAACGTCCTGACTTTC.

This clonotype came up a few times. Its ends do not fully match the called genes, so a read error is possible. This chain joins TRBV7-3 and TRBJ1-2, with 8 bases that match TRBD1. The germline CDR1 and CDR2 sequences are SGHTA and FQGTGA. The CDR3 has 13 residues. The CDR3 sequence: CANSPDRGSAYTF. The DNA of the CDR3 is TGTGCCAACAGCCCCGACAGGGGATCGGCCTACACCTTC.

V and J are TRBV6-5 and TRBJ1-2, with TRBD1 identical over 7 bases. V lost 3 bases and J lost 0; bases outside the gene matches: 7. Per germline, CDR1 MNHEY and CDR2 SVGAGI. CDR3 length equals 16 residues. CDR3 in DNA: TGTGCCAGCAGTTATAAACCGGGACAGTCTAACTATGGCTACACCTTC. Translating gives CASSYKPGQSNYGYTF.

This clonotype came up a few times. The rearrangement joins TRBV2 to TRBJ1-2; no clear D gene. Trimming shortened V by 5 bases and J by 8 bases, and 18 bases separated the two germline ends. The germline V gene has CDR1 SNHLY and CDR2 FYNNEI. The CDR3 contains 14 residues. The CDR3 reads CASSLSREIGGYTF. The CDR3 DNA follows: TGTGCCAGCAGTTTGTCTCGGGAAATCGGCGGCTACACCTTC. The complete variable domain, with remaining parts taken from reference TRBV2 and TRBJ1-2, reads EPEVTQTPSHQVTQMGQEVILRCVPISNHLYFYWYRQILGQKVEFLVSFYNNEISEKSEIFDDQFSVERPDGSNFTLKIRSTKLEDSAMYFCASSLSREIGGYTFGSGTRLTVV.

Comments on this clonotype: At one boundary the junction diverges from the germline segment, which might be a read error. The chain links TRBV12-5 to TRBJ2-1; 9 bases align to TRBD1. The V gene's germline CDR1 is LGHNT and CDR2 FRNRAP. This CDR3 contains 13 residues. The CDR3, as DNA: TGTGCTACCGGGACAGGGATCGGGGATGAGCATTTCTTC. Translating gives CATGTGIGDEHFF.

This clonotype was observed a handful of times. The chain combines TRBV7-6 with TRBJ1-4; D is ambiguous. Germline CDR1 and CDR2: SGHVS and FNYEAQ. Trimming cost V 5 bases and J 4 bases, with 14 bases left between them. This CDR3 spans 15 amino acids. The CDR3 is CASSGGMTLNEKLFF. The CDR3 DNA sequence: TGTGCCAGCAGCGGCGGGATGACCCTTAATGAAAAACTGTTTTTT.

This CDR3 is CASSGISQTGHYGYTF. The CDR3 DNA follows: TGTGCCAGCAGTGGGATTTCCCAGACAGGGCACTATGGCTACACCTTC. This chain joins TRBV6-1 and TRBJ1-2; 7 bases align to TRBD1. This CDR3 is built from 16 residues. Germline V gene lookup returns CDR1 MNHNS and CDR2 SASEGT. V lost 4 bases, J lost 3 bases, and 11 bases stayed unmatched.

This clonotype has more than one count but fewer than ten. The chain recombines TRBV12-3 or TRBV12-4 with TRBJ1-2; 8 bases map to TRBD1. CDR3 length: 15 residues. Losses at the gene ends were 5 bases for V and 6 bases for J; bases not matched to a gene: 11. Written as DNA, the CDR3 is TGTGCCAGCAGTCCCCAAGGACAGGGTAGGAATGGCTACACCTTC. Amino acids: CASSPQGQGRNGYTF.

The chain combines TRBV7-3 with TRBJ2-2; tentative D call: TRBD1 (5 bases). Germline V gene data show CDR1 as SGHTA and CDR2 as FQGTGA. The V end was cut by 0 bases, the J end by 1 base, with 15 bases between. This CDR3 spans 18 amino acids. Here the CDR3 DNA reads TGTGCCAGCAGCTTAACTCGGGCCAGGGTGGAGAACACCGGGGAGCTGTTTTTT. Its protein is CASSLTRARVENTGELFF.

The chain carries TRBV3-1 and TRBJ2-3, with TRBD2 identical over 8 bases. Trimming cost V 4 bases and J 4 bases; bases outside gene matches: 10. Germline CDR1 and CDR2: LGHDT and YNNKEL (reference sequence). The CDR3 covers 16 residues. CDR3 sequence (DNA): TGTGCCAGCAGCCCAAATAGCGGGGTCCGCGCAGATACGCAGTATTTT. Residues: CASSPNSGVRADTQYF.

J is TRBJ1-5 and V is TRBV5-1; no definite D call. The germline V gene has CDR1 SGHRS and CDR2 YFSETQ. The ends were cut back, 0 bases at V and 5 bases at J, with 12 bases in the middle. The CDR3 loop spans 15 amino acids. CDR3 residues: CASSLGPSGYQPQHF. CDR3 sequence (DNA): TGCGCCAGCAGCTTGGGCCCTTCAGGATATCAGCCCCAGCATTTT. Supplemented by reference TRBV5-1 and TRBJ1-5, the full variable domain reads KAGVTQTPRYLIKTRGQQVTLSCSPISGHRSVSWYQQTPGQGLQFLFEYFSETQRNKGNFPGRFSGRQFSNSRSEMNVSTLELGDSALYLCASSLGPSGYQPQHFGDGTRLSIL.